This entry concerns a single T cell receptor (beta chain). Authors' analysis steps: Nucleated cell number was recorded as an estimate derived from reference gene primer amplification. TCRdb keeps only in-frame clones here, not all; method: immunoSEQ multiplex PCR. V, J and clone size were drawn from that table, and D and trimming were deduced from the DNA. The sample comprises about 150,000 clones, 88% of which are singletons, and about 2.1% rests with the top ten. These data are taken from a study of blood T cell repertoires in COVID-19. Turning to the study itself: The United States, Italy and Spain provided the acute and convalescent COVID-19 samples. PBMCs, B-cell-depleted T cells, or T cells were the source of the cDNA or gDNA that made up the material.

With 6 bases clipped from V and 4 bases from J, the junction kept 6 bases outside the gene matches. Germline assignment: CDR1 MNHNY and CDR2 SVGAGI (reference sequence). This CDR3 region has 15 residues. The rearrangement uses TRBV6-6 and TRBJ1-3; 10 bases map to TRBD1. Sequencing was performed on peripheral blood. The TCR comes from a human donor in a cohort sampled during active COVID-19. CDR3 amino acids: CASSGGQGRGNTIYF. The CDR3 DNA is TGTGCCAGCAGCGGGGGACAGGGGAGGGGAAACACCATATATTTT.